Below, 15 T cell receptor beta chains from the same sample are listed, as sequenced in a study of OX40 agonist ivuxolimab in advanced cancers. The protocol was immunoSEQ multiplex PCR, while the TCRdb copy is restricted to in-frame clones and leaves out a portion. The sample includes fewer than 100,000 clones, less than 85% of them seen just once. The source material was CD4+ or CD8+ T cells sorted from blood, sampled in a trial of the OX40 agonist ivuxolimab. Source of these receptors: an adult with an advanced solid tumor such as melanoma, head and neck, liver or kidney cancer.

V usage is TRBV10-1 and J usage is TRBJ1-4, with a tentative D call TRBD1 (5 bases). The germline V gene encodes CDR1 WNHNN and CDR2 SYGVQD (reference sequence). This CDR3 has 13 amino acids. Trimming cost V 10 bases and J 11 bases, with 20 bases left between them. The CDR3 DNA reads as TGCGCCACCAACCGGGACCCAACCGGGAAACTGTTTTTT. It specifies CATNRDPTGKLFF.

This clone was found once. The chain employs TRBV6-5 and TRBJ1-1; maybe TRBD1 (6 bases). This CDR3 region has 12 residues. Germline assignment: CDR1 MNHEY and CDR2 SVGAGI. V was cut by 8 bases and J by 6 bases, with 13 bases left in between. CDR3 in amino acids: CASGGQVSEAFF. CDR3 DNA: TGTGCCAGCGGGGGACAAGTCTCTGAAGCTTTCTTT.

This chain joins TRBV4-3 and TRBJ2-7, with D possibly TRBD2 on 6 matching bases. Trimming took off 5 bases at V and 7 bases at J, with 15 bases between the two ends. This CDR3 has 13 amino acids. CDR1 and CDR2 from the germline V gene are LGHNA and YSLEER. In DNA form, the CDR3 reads TGCGCCAGCAGCATGGGAACCCGGGGGGAGCAGTACTTC. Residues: CASSMGTRGEQYF.

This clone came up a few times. CDR3 sequence (DNA): TGTGCCAGCAGTGCTCGATCGACTAGCGGGAGGAGCAATGAGCAGTTCTTC. Protein sequence: CASSARSTSGRSNEQFF. The chain joins TRBV6-1 to TRBJ2-1; 13 positions agree with TRBD2. This CDR3 is built from 17 residues. From germline, CDR1 is MNHNS and CDR2 SASEGT. V gave up 4 bases and J gave up 6 bases; unmatched junction bases: 9.

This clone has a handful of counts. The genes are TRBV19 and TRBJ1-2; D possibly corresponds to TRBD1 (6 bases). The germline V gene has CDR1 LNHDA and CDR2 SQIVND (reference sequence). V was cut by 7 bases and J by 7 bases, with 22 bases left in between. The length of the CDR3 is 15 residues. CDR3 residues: CASTPPAGARTGYTF. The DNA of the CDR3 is TGTGCCAGTACCCCACCGGCGGGGGCGAGGACTGGCTACACCTTC.

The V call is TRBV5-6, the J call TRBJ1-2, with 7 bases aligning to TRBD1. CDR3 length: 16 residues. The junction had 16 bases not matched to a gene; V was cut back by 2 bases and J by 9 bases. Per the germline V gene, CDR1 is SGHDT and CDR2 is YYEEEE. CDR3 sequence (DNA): TGTGCCAGCAGCTTAGTGTTGGGACAGCCAAGAAGTAGCTACACCTTC. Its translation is CASSLVLGQPRSSYTF.

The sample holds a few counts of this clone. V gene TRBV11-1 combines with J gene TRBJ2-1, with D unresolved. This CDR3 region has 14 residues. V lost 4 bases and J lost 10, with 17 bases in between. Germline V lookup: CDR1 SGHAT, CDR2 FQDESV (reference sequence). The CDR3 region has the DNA TGTGCCAGCAGCTGGGGTGTTGGAGCAAGGGAGCAGTTCTTC. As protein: CASSWGVGAREQFF. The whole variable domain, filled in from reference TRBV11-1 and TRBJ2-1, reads EAEVAQSPRYKITEKSQAVAFWCDPISGHATLYWYRQILGQGPELLVQFQDESVVDDSQLPKDRFSAERLKGVDSTLKIQPAELGDSAMYLCASSWGVGAREQFFGPGTRLTVL.

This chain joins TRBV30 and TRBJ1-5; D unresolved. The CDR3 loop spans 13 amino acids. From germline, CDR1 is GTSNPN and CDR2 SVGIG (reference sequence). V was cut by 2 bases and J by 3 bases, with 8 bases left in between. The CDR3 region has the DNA TGTGCCTGGAGTAGAGGGTCCAATCAGCCCCAGCATTTT. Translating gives CAWSRGSNQPQHF.

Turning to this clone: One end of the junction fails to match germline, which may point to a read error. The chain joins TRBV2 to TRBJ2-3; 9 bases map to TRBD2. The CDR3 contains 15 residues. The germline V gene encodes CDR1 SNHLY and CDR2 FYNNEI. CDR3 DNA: TGTGCCAGCAATGAACGGCTAGCGGGGAGAGATACGCAGTATTTT. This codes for CASNERLAGRDTQYF. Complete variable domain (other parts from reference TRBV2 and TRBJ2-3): EPEVTQTPSHQVTQMGQEVILRCVPISNHLYFYWYRQILGQKVEFLVSFYNNEISEKSEIFDDQFSVERPDGSNFTLKIRSTKLEDSAMYFCASNERLAGRDTQYFGPGTRLTVL.

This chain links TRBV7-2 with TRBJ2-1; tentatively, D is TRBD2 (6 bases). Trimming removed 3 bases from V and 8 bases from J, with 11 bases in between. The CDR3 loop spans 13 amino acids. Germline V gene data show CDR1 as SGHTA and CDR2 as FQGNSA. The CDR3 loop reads CASSFMTSHEQFF. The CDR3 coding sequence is TGTGCCAGCAGCTTCATGACTAGTCATGAGCAGTTCTTC.

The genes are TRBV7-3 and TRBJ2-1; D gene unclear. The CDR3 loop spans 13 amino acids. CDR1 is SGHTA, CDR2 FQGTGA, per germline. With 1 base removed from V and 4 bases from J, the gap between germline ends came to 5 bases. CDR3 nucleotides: TGTGCCAGCAGCTTAAACAGATACAATGAGCAGTTCTTC. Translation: CASSLNRYNEQFF. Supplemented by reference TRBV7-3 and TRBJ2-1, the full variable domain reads GAGVSQTPSNKVTEKGKYVELRCDPISGHTALYWYRQSLGQGPEFLIYFQGTGAADDSGLPNDRFFAVRPEGSVSTLKIQRTERGDSAVYLCASSLNRYNEQFFGPGTRLTVL.

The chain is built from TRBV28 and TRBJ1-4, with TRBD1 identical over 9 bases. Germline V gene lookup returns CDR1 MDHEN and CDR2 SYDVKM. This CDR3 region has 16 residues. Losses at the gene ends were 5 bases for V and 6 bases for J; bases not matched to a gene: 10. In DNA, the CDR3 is TGTGCCAGCAGTCCTCCCGGGACAGGGTTTTATGAAAAACTGTTTTTT. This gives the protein CASSPPGTGFYEKLFF.

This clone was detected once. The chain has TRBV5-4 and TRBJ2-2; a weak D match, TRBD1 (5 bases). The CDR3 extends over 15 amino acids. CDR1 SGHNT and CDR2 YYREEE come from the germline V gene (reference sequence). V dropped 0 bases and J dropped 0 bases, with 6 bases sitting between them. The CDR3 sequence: CASSLGQTNTGELFF. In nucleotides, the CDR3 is TGTGCCAGCAGCTTGGGACAGACGAACACCGGGGAGCTGTTTTTT.

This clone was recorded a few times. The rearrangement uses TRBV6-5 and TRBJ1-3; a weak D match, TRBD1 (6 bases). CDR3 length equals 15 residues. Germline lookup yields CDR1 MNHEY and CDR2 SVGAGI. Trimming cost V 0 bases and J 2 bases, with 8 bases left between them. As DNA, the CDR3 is TGTGCCAGCAGTTACTCTGGGGGCGCTGGAAACACCATATATTTT. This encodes CASSYSGGAGNTIYF.

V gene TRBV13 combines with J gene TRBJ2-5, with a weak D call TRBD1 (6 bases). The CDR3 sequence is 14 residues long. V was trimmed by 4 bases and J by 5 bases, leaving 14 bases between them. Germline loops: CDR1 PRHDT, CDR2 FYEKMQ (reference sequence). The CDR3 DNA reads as TGTGCCAGCAGCTCCCCGGACAGTCCGGAGACCCAGTACTTC. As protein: CASSSPDSPETQYF.